These 26 T cell receptor beta chains originate from one sample sequenced in a study of T-cell reconstitution after alpha-beta-depleted transplantation in children. Preparation of the TCRbeta library involved a method that used unique molecular identifiers. TCRdb fed the PCR reads into MiXCR, producing one record per CDR3 protein. The table includes about 590,000 distinct CDR3 sequences, over 10% detected once. The sample in question was PBMCs, mostly from graft donor cells, obtained 360 days after TCRalphabeta/CD19-depleted stem cell transplant. The receptors here all came from a male patient aged 10 to 17 who had a stem cell transplant for acute myeloid leukemia, so the T cells may come from the graft donor.

V usage is TRBV3-1 and J usage is TRBJ2-7; D not resolved. Germline-derived CDR1 and CDR2 are LGHDT and YNNKEL (reference sequence). V was shortened by 2 bases and J by 8 bases, with 7 bases between the two germline ends. The CDR3 sequence is 11 residues long. The CDR3 DNA sequence: TGTGCCAGCAGCCAACTCGGCAAGCAGTACTTC. Amino acid sequence: CASSQLGKQYF.

This clonotype was detected many times. The chain couples TRBV3-1 to TRBJ1-4; no reliable D call. V lost 1 base and J 8 bases, leaving 11 bases between the germline ends. Looked up from germline, CDR1 is LGHDT and CDR2 is YNNKEL (reference sequence). The CDR3 sequence is 14 residues long. In DNA form, the CDR3 reads TGTGCCAGCAGCCAAGTGGGTCAGATCGAAAAACTGTTTTTT. Its protein is CASSQVGQIEKLFF.

This clonotype was counted a few times. The genes are TRBV6-1 and TRBJ2-2; perhaps TRBD1 as D (6 bases). CDR1 is MNHNS and CDR2 is SASEGT in the germline V gene. V was clipped by 5 bases and J by 4 bases, with 14 bases between them. This CDR3 has 15 residues. CDR3 bases: TGTGCCAGCAGTAAAACAGGGAGTCCCACCGGGGAGCTGTTTTTT. Its protein product is CASSKTGSPTGELFF.

The J gene is TRBJ2-3, the V gene TRBV7-9; 7 nucleotides align to TRBD2. The V segment lost 5 bases and the J segment 4 bases; nucleotides outside the gene matches: 12. The CDR3 length is 16 residues. Per the germline V gene, CDR1 is SEHNR and CDR2 is FQNEAQ (reference sequence). DNA of the CDR3: TGTGCCAGCAGCCGCCGGGCGGGAGTAGAGCCAGATACGCAGTATTTT. It specifies CASSRRAGVEPDTQYF.

The chain uses TRBV24-1 and TRBJ2-1; 9 nucleotides align to TRBD2. This CDR3 has 15 residues. The V gene end was trimmed by 3 bases and the J gene end by 8 bases; junction bases not matched to a gene: 7. Germline V lookup: CDR1 KGHDR, CDR2 SFDVKD. The CDR3 region is CATSDHDSGRDEQFF. DNA of the CDR3: TGTGCCACCAGTGATCATGATAGCGGGAGAGATGAGCAGTTCTTC.

This clonotype was counted only a few times. This sequence joins TRBV11-2 and TRBJ2-1; TRBD2 aligns across 7 bases. CDR3 size: 13 residues. Per the germline V gene, CDR1 is SGHAT and CDR2 is FQNNGV. The ends lost 3 bases at V and 8 bases at J; junction bases unmatched: 4. CDR3 nucleotides: TGTGCCAGCAGCTTCGGCGGGAGAGATGAGCAGTTCTTC. It encodes CASSFGGRDEQFF. The full variable domain, in which reference TRBV11-2 and TRBJ2-1 provide the parts outside the CDR3, is EAGVAQSPRYKIIEKRQSVAFWCNPISGHATLYWYQQILGQGPKLLIQFQNNGVVDDSQLPKDRFSAERLKGVDSTLKIQPAKLEDSAVYLCASSFGGRDEQFFGPGTRLTVL.

In this sample, this clonotype turned up a few times. The chain has TRBV20-1 and TRBJ2-3; 9 positions match TRBD2. The germline V gene has CDR1 DFQATT and CDR2 SNEGSKA (reference sequence). The CDR3 is 15 residues long. The CDR3 protein is CSSGSGRPSTDTQYF. Here the CDR3 DNA reads TGCAGCTCGGGGAGCGGGAGGCCTAGCACAGATACGCAGTATTTT.

This clonotype was counted a few times. This chain joins TRBV20-1 and TRBJ2-7; TRBD2 agrees at 12 bases. The trim removed 0 bases at V and 4 bases at J, leaving 10 bases unmatched. In germline, CDR1 is DFQATT, CDR2 SNEGSKA (reference sequence). The CDR3 runs 17 residues. Written as DNA, the CDR3 is TGCAGTGCTAGAGATGGACTAGCGGGGTTCTTCCCTTACGAGCAGTACTTC. This gives the protein CSARDGLAGFFPYEQYF.

V is TRBV5-4 and J is TRBJ2-7, with 14 bases fitting TRBD2. This CDR3 contains 15 residues. V gave up 3 bases and J gave up 5 bases; unmatched junction bases: 4. Germline loops: CDR1 SGHNT, CDR2 YYREEE (reference sequence). The CDR3: CASSSGTSGRNEQYF. The CDR3 nucleotides read TGTGCCAGCAGCTCAGGGACTAGCGGGAGAAACGAGCAGTACTTC.

This clonotype was observed at least ten times. The V and J genes are TRBV28 and TRBJ2-3; 9 bases fit TRBD1. This CDR3 has 16 residues. J gave up 2 bases and V 6 bases, and 9 bases lay outside the gene matches. Germline lookup yields CDR1 MDHEN and CDR2 SYDVKM. DNA for the CDR3: TGTGCCAGCAGCCTGACGGGACAGGGCCCCACAGATACGCAGTATTTT. Translation: CASSLTGQGPTDTQYF.

This rearrangement joins TRBV3-1 to TRBJ2-6; D could derive from TRBD1 or TRBD2 (5 bases each). The CDR3 runs to 17 residues. Looked up from germline, CDR1 is LGHDT and CDR2 is YNNKEL (reference sequence). V lost 4 bases and J lost 8, with 21 bases in between. The CDR3 reads CASSPGRRDKRTNVLTF. The CDR3 region has the DNA TGTGCCAGCAGCCCGGGGCGACGAGACAAACGGACCAACGTCCTGACTTTC.

This clonotype was recorded a few times. The chain carries TRBV7-8 and TRBJ2-1; D remains ambiguous. This CDR3 contains 11 residues. CDR1 is SGHVS, CDR2 FQNEAQ, per germline. Trimming shortened V by 5 bases and J by 9 bases, and 8 bases separated the two germline ends. CDR3 protein: CASSPSFEQFF. In DNA, the CDR3 is TGTGCCAGCAGCCCGAGCTTTGAGCAGTTCTTC.

The chain is built from TRBV28 and TRBJ2-3, with D maybe TRBD1 (6 bases). Germline CDR1 reads MDHEN; CDR2 reads SYDVKM. V lost 3 bases to trimming and J lost 2 bases, with 21 bases between them. This CDR3 is 18 amino acids long. The CDR3 DNA reads as TGTGCCAGCAGTTTTTTTTTAGGAACCACAGGGTTCACAGATACGCAGTATTTT. Its protein is CASSFFLGTTGFTDTQYF.

The chain recombines TRBV29-1 with TRBJ2-5; TRBD1 aligns across 11 bases. Germline trimming cut 6 bases from V and 2 bases from J; bases unmatched to any gene: 5. The V gene's germline CDR1 is SQVTM and CDR2 ANQGSEA. CDR3 length equals 14 residues. The CDR3 region is CSVGQGVQQETQYF. The CDR3 region has the DNA TGCAGCGTGGGACAGGGGGTCCAGCAAGAGACCCAGTACTTC.

This clonotype showed up just a few times. This chain connects TRBV20-1 to TRBJ2-1; 7 bases fit TRBD1. The CDR3 is 16 amino acids. Germline V gene data show CDR1 as DFQATT and CDR2 as SNEGSKA (reference sequence). Germline trimming cut 5 bases from V and 2 bases from J; bases unmatched to any gene: 12. In DNA form, the CDR3 reads TGCAGTGCTTCACCCGGGACAGAGTACCCCTACAATGAGCAGTTCTTC. Translating it yields CSASPGTEYPYNEQFF.

This clonotype was seen only a few times. The chain links TRBV9 to TRBJ2-5; D is ambiguous. With 3 bases removed from V and 5 bases from J, the gap between germline ends came to 11 bases. The CDR3 consists of 13 residues. CDR1 and CDR2 (germline): SGDLS, YYNGEE. The CDR3 DNA reads as TGTGCCAGCAGCGCAAACCCTCCGGAGACCCAGTACTTC. Protein sequence: CASSANPPETQYF.

A few counts support this clonotype. V is TRBV29-1 and J is TRBJ2-2, with 8 bases lining up with TRBD2. V was clipped by 6 bases and J by 0 bases; unmatched bases: 6. Germline V gives CDR1 SQVTM, CDR2 ANQGSEA. The CDR3 loop spans 15 amino acids. CDR3 bases: TGCAGCGTCATGAGCGGGAGCCCGAACACCGGGGAGCTGTTTTTT. This sequence encodes CSVMSGSPNTGELFF.

This clonotype was observed a few times. V gene TRBV28 combines with J gene TRBJ2-5; perhaps TRBD2 as D (5 bases). This CDR3 is 16 amino acids long. Trimming stripped 1 base from V and 1 base from J, with 13 bases between. The V gene's germline CDR1 is MDHEN and CDR2 SYDVKM. CDR3: CASSLLASSRQETQYF. The CDR3 nucleotides are TGTGCCAGCAGTTTATTGGCTAGCAGTCGCCAAGAGACCCAGTACTTC.

This clonotype occurred a few times. The V and J genes are TRBV5-1 and TRBJ2-1; a possible D gene is TRBD1 (7 bases). Per germline, CDR1 SGHRS and CDR2 YFSETQ. Trimming pared 4 bases from V and 6 bases from J, leaving 14 bases between. This CDR3 spans 14 amino acids. CDR3 region: CASSPPGGSNEQFF. In nucleotides, the CDR3 is TGCGCCAGCAGCCCCCCAGGGGGGAGCAATGAGCAGTTCTTC.

The table lists this clonotype with a few counts. As DNA, the CDR3 is TGCAGCGTCTGTTCCCTAGAGACCCAGTACTTC. Residues: CSVCSLETQYF. The chain couples TRBV29-1 to TRBJ2-5; D uncertain. CDR3 length equals 11 residues. The V gene lost 6 bases and the J gene lost 4 bases, with 9 bases spanning the gap. The germline V gene has CDR1 SQVTM and CDR2 ANQGSEA.

V is TRBV6-4 and J is TRBJ2-2; maybe TRBD1 (5 bases). Per the germline V gene, CDR1 is MRHNA and CDR2 is SNTAGT. V lost 4 bases and J lost 2, with 8 bases in between. There are 14 residues in the CDR3. This CDR3 reads CASSVGHNTGELFF. The CDR3 DNA reads TGTGCCAGCAGTGTTGGACACAACACCGGGGAGCTGTTTTTT.

The gene calls are TRBV12-3 or TRBV12-4 and TRBJ2-1; D is undetermined. V shed 3 bases and J shed 6 bases, with 24 bases lying between them. CDR3 length: 18 residues. Written as DNA, the CDR3 is TGTGCCAGCAGTTTGAAGGGCCTCTCTTTCCTTAGGACCAATGAGCAGTTCTTC. Amino acids: CASSLKGLSFLRTNEQFF.

The chain couples TRBV5-1 to TRBJ2-7; 7 nucleotides agree with TRBD1. The CDR3 runs to 15 residues. V lost 5 bases and J lost 0; bases outside the gene matches: 8. The germline gives CDR1 SGHRS, CDR2 YFSETQ. This CDR3 is CASSDRVPPSYEQYF. The CDR3 DNA follows: TGCGCCAGCAGTGACAGGGTCCCTCCCTCCTACGAGCAGTACTTC. The variable domain in full, with the rest retrieved from reference TRBV5-1 and TRBJ2-7, is KAGVTQTPRYLIKTRGQQVTLSCSPISGHRSVSWYQQTPGQGLQFLFEYFSETQRNKGNFPGRFSGRQFSNSRSEMNVSTLELGDSALYLCASSDRVPPSYEQYFGPGTRLTVT.

The sample holds many counts of this clonotype. The chain links TRBV9 to TRBJ2-7, with 9 positions matching TRBD1. The CDR3 runs 19 residues. Trimming at V came to 3 bases and at J to 4 bases, leaving 20 bases not matched to a gene. From germline, CDR1 is SGDLS and CDR2 YYNGEE. Written as DNA, the CDR3 is TGTGCCAGCAGCGCCCATCCGGGACAGGGCAAATCTTTTCCGTACGAGCAGTACTTC. This gives the protein CASSAHPGQGKSFPYEQYF. Full variable domain (rest looked up from reference TRBV9 and TRBJ2-7): DSGVTQTPKHLITATGQRVTLRCSPRSGDLSVYWYQQSLDQGLQFLIQYYNGEERAKGNILERFSAQQFPDLHSELNLSSLELGDSALYFCASSAHPGQGKSFPYEQYFGPGTRLTVT.

In this sample, this clonotype turned up many times. The chain has TRBV6-5 and TRBJ2-7; tentative D call: TRBD1 (5 bases). Trimming pared 2 bases from V and 2 bases from J, leaving 10 bases between. CDR3 length equals 14 residues. Germline V lookup: CDR1 MNHEY, CDR2 SVGAGI. CDR3 nucleotides: TGTGCCAGCAGTTACAACAGGCTCACCTACGAGCAGTACTTC. This gives the protein CASSYNRLTYEQYF.

J is TRBJ2-7 and V is TRBV9, with 13 positions matching TRBD2. The CDR3 length is 15 residues. J was trimmed by 6 bases and V by 0 bases; bases with no gene match: 3. The germline CDR1 and CDR2 sequences are SGDLS and YYNGEE. The CDR3 reads CASSVEGLAGREQYF. In DNA, the CDR3 is TGTGCCAGCAGCGTAGAGGGACTAGCGGGACGCGAGCAGTACTTC.